These 32 T cell receptor beta chains were sequenced from one sample in a study of CD8 T cells in Susac syndrome. Reverse transcription used about 0.45 to 1 ug RNA and random hexamers. TCRdb ran MiXCR on the immunoSEQ multiplex PCR reads and lists one entry per CDR3 protein. The profile shows around 280,000 distinct CDR3 sequences, approximately 81% of them singletons. Sequencing was performed on CD8+ T cells from PBMCs. The source is a human donor with multiple sclerosis.

This clonotype appeared once. CDR3 bases: TGTGCCAGCAGCTCCCCTACAGGGAAGAACACTGAAGCTTTCTTT. Its translation: CASSSPTGKNTEAFF. The chain recombines TRBV9 with TRBJ1-1, with a weak D call TRBD1 (6 bases). The CDR3 runs 15 residues. Germline V CDR1 and CDR2: SGDLS, YYNGEE. V was shortened by 4 bases and J by 1 base, with 14 bases between the two germline ends.

This clonotype was found once. The chain is built from TRBV4-1 and TRBJ2-2; D uncertain. The V gene's germline CDR1 is MGHRA and CDR2 YSYEKL. The CDR3 totals 14 residues. Trimming stripped 4 bases from V and 1 base from J, with 7 bases between. In nucleotides, the CDR3 is TGCGCCAGCAGCCGCCCCCAGAACACCGGGGAGCTGTTTTTT. Translating gives CASSRPQNTGELFF.

In nucleotides, the CDR3 is TGTGCCGGCCGGGACAAGAACACCGGGGAGCTGTTTTTT. Its protein is CAGRDKNTGELFF. The chain uses TRBV30 and TRBJ2-2; perhaps TRBD1 as D (6 bases). The V end lost 8 bases, the J end lost 1 base, and 11 bases lay between the germline ends. CDR3 length: 13 amino acids. Germline CDR1 is GTSNPN and CDR2 is SVGIG (reference sequence).

This clonotype has just one count. The chain links TRBV3-1 to TRBJ2-1; a possible D gene is TRBD2 (5 bases). Per the germline V gene, CDR1 is LGHDT and CDR2 is YNNKEL (reference sequence). This CDR3 has 15 residues. Trimming left V 4 bases short and J 4 bases short, with 14 bases between. The CDR3 DNA sequence: TGTGCCAGCAGCCCCGACCATAGCGCTTACAATGAGCAGTTCTTC. Translating it yields CASSPDHSAYNEQFF.

The chain has TRBV20-1 and TRBJ1-5, with 7 bases aligning to TRBD1. V was clipped by 6 bases and J by 1 base; unmatched bases: 6. Germline V lookup: CDR1 DFQATT, CDR2 SNEGSKA (reference sequence). CDR3 length: 14 amino acids. CDR3: CSATQTGSNQPQHF. CDR3 in DNA: TGCAGTGCGACCCAGACAGGGAGCAATCAGCCCCAGCATTTT.

The V call is TRBV5-6, the J call TRBJ2-3; TRBD2 aligns across 15 bases. Germline V gives CDR1 SGHDT, CDR2 YYEEEE. The V gene end was trimmed by 0 bases and the J gene end by 5 bases; junction bases not matched to a gene: 1. This CDR3 has 16 residues. The CDR3 bases are TGTGCCAGCAGCTTGGGGACTAGCGGGAGGGGAGATACGCAGTATTTT. The encoded protein is CASSLGTSGRGDTQYF.

This rearrangement joins TRBV9 to TRBJ2-1, with D perhaps matching TRBD2 (6 bases). The CDR3 contains 15 residues. The germline CDR1 and CDR2 sequences are SGDLS and YYNGEE. V gave up 3 bases and J gave up 9 bases, with 19 bases separating them. Here the CDR3 DNA reads TGTGCCAGCAGCGGAAGCGGCAGGAAAGCGGGTGAGCAGTTCTTC. Protein: CASSGSGRKAGEQFF.

The chain links TRBV7-8 to TRBJ1-5; D is unclear. Trimming removed 0 bases at V and 3 bases at J, with 18 bases between. This CDR3 has 18 residues. Germline CDR1 SGHVS, CDR2 FQNEAQ. CDR3 DNA: TGTGCCAGCAGCTTAGCGCGAGTCGGGCCGGATACCAATCAGCCCCAGCATTTT. This gives the protein CASSLARVGPDTNQPQHF.

This clonotype showed up just a few times. The rearrangement uses TRBV6-2 or TRBV6-3 and TRBJ1-2; D unresolved. The CDR3 has 12 amino acids. The germline CDR1 and CDR2 sequences are MNHEY and SVGEGT. V lost 4 bases to trimming and J lost 8 bases, with 11 bases between them. CDR3 coding DNA: TGTGCCAGCAGTTGGCGTCGTGGAGGCTACACCTTC. Its translation is CASSWRRGGYTF.

CDR3: CASSSQIVGPTRYNEQFF. CDR3 in DNA: TGTGCCAGCAGTTCACAAATAGTTGGGCCGACTCGGTACAATGAGCAGTTCTTC. The rearrangement links TRBV27 to TRBJ2-1; D is uncertain. In germline, CDR1 is MNHEY, CDR2 SMNVEV (reference sequence). The V gene lost 4 bases and the J gene lost 4 bases, with 23 bases spanning the gap. CDR3 size: 18 residues.

J is TRBJ2-7 and V is TRBV4-1; 7 bases fit TRBD2. The germline V gene has CDR1 MGHRA and CDR2 YSYEKL. With V trimmed by 6 bases and J by 4 bases, 6 bases remained unmatched. This CDR3 comprises 13 residues. This chain's CDR3 is CASSRGAGYEQYF. The CDR3 coding sequence is TGCGCCAGCAGTCGGGGAGCGGGATACGAGCAGTACTTC.

The chain joins TRBV27 to TRBJ2-3, with TRBD1 identical over 7 bases. V was clipped by 10 bases and J by 2 bases; unmatched bases: 6. The CDR3 runs to 13 residues. CDR1 MNHEY and CDR2 SMNVEV come from the germline V gene (reference sequence). The CDR3 sequence is CATRDRPTDTQYF. The CDR3 region has the DNA TGTGCCACCCGGGACAGACCCACAGATACGCAGTATTTT.

J is TRBJ2-7 and V is TRBV5-6; maybe TRBD2 (6 bases). Per germline, CDR1 SGHDT and CDR2 YYEEEE. Trimming left V 5 bases short and J 0 bases short, with 21 bases between. The CDR3 is 17 amino acids. CDR3 sequence reads: CASRLSEGSRASYEQYF. DNA of the CDR3: TGTGCCAGCAGGCTGTCGGAGGGGAGTAGGGCCTCCTACGAGCAGTACTTC.

The chain links TRBV28 to TRBJ2-3, with 9 nucleotides matching TRBD2. This CDR3 is 18 amino acids long. Per germline, CDR1 MDHEN and CDR2 SYDVKM. With V trimmed by 6 bases and J by 4 bases, 17 bases remained unmatched. The CDR3 DNA sequence: TGTGCCAGCAGGCCGAGCGGGAGGAGGTCAGGGTCGGCAGATACGCAGTATTTT. Translation: CASRPSGRRSGSADTQYF.

The chain has TRBV7-9 and TRBJ1-2; 9 bases are a match to TRBD1. This CDR3 has 14 residues. J lost 4 bases, V lost 7 bases, and 7 bases had no gene match. The germline gives CDR1 SEHNR, CDR2 FQNEAQ (reference sequence). The CDR3 nucleotides read TGTGCCAGCACTGGACAGGGGATGGGCTATGGCTACACCTTC. It codes for CASTGQGMGYGYTF. Full variable domain (remainder filled in from reference TRBV7-9 and TRBJ1-2): DTGVSQNPRHKITKRGQNVTFRCDPISEHNRLYWYRQTLGQGPEFLTYFQNEAQLEKSRLLSDRFSAERPKGSFSTLEIQRTEQGDSAMYLCASTGQGMGYGYTFGSGTRLTVV.

The V and J genes are TRBV6-1 and TRBJ2-7; TRBD2 aligns across 11 bases. The CDR3 covers 17 residues. The V segment lost 10 bases and the J segment 3 bases; nucleotides outside the gene matches: 17. CDR1 MNHNS and CDR2 SASEGT come from the germline V gene. The CDR3 nucleotides are TGTGCCATCCTGGGGACTAGCGGAATATTCCCCGGCTACGAGCAGTACTTC. This codes for CAILGTSGIFPGYEQYF.

This chain uses TRBV27 with TRBJ2-7; 8 bases are a match to TRBD2. This CDR3 has 15 residues. Losses at the gene ends were 3 bases for V and 3 bases for J; bases not matched to a gene: 7. Germline V gene lookup returns CDR1 MNHEY and CDR2 SMNVEV (reference sequence). The CDR3 loop is CASSLSGTRGYEQYF. CDR3 sequence (DNA): TGTGCCAGCAGTTTGTCCGGGACTAGGGGCTACGAGCAGTACTTC.

The rearrangement links TRBV28 to TRBJ2-2; TRBD2 might be the D (5 bases). The germline V gene encodes CDR1 MDHEN and CDR2 SYDVKM. With 5 bases removed from V and 1 base from J, the gap between germline ends came to 14 bases. The CDR3 extends over 16 amino acids. CDR3 nucleotides: TGTGCCAGCAGTCTGGGGATTGGAGGGAACACCGGGGAGCTGTTTTTT. Encoded protein: CASSLGIGGNTGELFF.

The chain has TRBV30 and TRBJ1-6; D is unclear. Trimming shortened V by 0 bases and J by 0 bases, and 0 bases separated the two germline ends. The CDR3 length is 13 residues. Germline lookup yields CDR1 GTSNPN and CDR2 SVGIG (reference sequence). The CDR3 region is CAWSVSYNSPLHF. CDR3 DNA: TGTGCCTGGAGTGTCTCCTATAATTCACCCCTCCACTTT.

J is TRBJ2-7 and V is TRBV11-2; maybe TRBD1 (6 bases). The CDR3 consists of 11 residues. V lost 4 bases and J lost 6, with 7 bases in between. Germline V gene lookup returns CDR1 SGHAT and CDR2 FQNNGV. The CDR3 here is CASSWTAEQYF. CDR3 DNA: TGTGCCAGCAGCTGGACAGCCGAGCAGTACTTC.

This clonotype is a singleton in its sample. The rearrangement joins TRBV7-9 to TRBJ1-1; D might be TRBD1 (5 bases). The V and J ends lost 5 bases and 1 base respectively, with 20 bases between them. The germline V gene encodes CDR1 SEHNR and CDR2 FQNEAQ (reference sequence). This CDR3 spans 17 amino acids. The CDR3 nucleotides are TGTGCCAGCAGCCAACCCATCGGGGGAATGAGGAACACTGAAGCTTTCTTT. This sequence encodes CASSQPIGGMRNTEAFF. The entire variable domain, with the rest obtained from reference TRBV7-9 and TRBJ1-1, is as follows: DTGVSQNPRHKITKRGQNVTFRCDPISEHNRLYWYRQTLGQGPEFLTYFQNEAQLEKSRLLSDRFSAERPKGSFSTLEIQRTEQGDSAMYLCASSQPIGGMRNTEAFFGQGTRLTVV.

The CDR3 DNA reads as TGTGCCAGCAGACTAGCGGGGACCAATGAGCAGTTCTTC. It encodes CASRLAGTNEQFF. This rearrangement joins TRBV27 to TRBJ2-1; the match to TRBD2 covers 10 bases. This CDR3 spans 13 amino acids. Germline assignment: CDR1 MNHEY and CDR2 SMNVEV (reference sequence). The V segment lost 6 bases and the J segment 6 bases; nucleotides outside the gene matches: 2.

V usage is TRBV14 and J usage is TRBJ2-1; 7 nucleotides match TRBD1. The CDR3 has 12 residues. With 6 bases clipped from V and 7 bases from J, the junction kept 3 bases outside the gene matches. Germline V gene lookup returns CDR1 SGHDN and CDR2 FVKESK. CDR3 loop: CASRKQGNEQFF. Here the CDR3 DNA reads TGTGCCAGCAGGAAACAGGGGAATGAGCAGTTCTTC.

The rearrangement links TRBV30 to TRBJ2-4, with D possibly being TRBD1 (6 bases). The CDR3 totals 14 residues. Trimming left V 4 bases short and J 2 bases short, with 12 bases between. Germline assignment: CDR1 GTSNPN and CDR2 SVGIG (reference sequence). For the CDR3, the DNA is TGTGCCTGGACCCAACAGGGACCCAAAAACATTCAGTACTTC. It specifies CAWTQQGPKNIQYF.

The sample holds a few counts of this clonotype. This sequence joins TRBV27 and TRBJ1-5; D might be TRBD1 (5 bases). Germline V gene data show CDR1 as MNHEY and CDR2 as SMNVEV (reference sequence). The length of the CDR3 is 16 residues. V lost 4 bases, J lost 2 bases, and 15 bases lay in between. DNA for the CDR3: TGTGCCAGCAGTTCGGAGACAGATATGGGCAATCAGCCCCAGCATTTT. This encodes CASSSETDMGNQPQHF.

This chain links TRBV27 with TRBJ2-7; tentatively, D is TRBD1 (5 bases). The CDR3 has 15 amino acids. Trimming took off 5 bases at V and 0 bases at J, with 14 bases between the two ends. CDR1 and CDR2 from the germline V gene are MNHEY and SMNVEV (reference sequence). The CDR3 reads CASSLLFDSSYEQYF. Here the CDR3 DNA reads TGTGCCAGCAGTCTCTTGTTTGACAGCTCCTACGAGCAGTACTTC.

This clonotype was seen a few times. The chain uses TRBV24-1 and TRBJ1-5; possibly TRBD1 for D (6 bases). CDR3 length: 15 amino acids. V lost 3 bases and J lost 7, with 15 bases in between. In germline, CDR1 is KGHDR, CDR2 SFDVKD. In DNA, the CDR3 is TGTGCCACCAGTGATAAGGGGGGAGGTTTGCAGCCCCAGCATTTT. It specifies CATSDKGGGLQPQHF.

J is TRBJ2-5 and V is TRBV5-1; maybe TRBD2 (5 bases). CDR3 size: 13 residues. Trimming stripped 1 base from V and 5 bases from J, with 9 bases between. The germline gives CDR1 SGHRS, CDR2 YFSETQ. In DNA form, the CDR3 reads TGCGCCAGCAGCTTGCGAGGGATGGAGACCCAGTACTTC. Protein: CASSLRGMETQYF. The full variable domain, its missing parts supplied by reference TRBV5-1 and TRBJ2-5, is KAGVTQTPRYLIKTRGQQVTLSCSPISGHRSVSWYQQTPGQGLQFLFEYFSETQRNKGNFPGRFSGRQFSNSRSEMNVSTLELGDSALYLCASSLRGMETQYFGPGTRLLVL.

This chain links TRBV28 with TRBJ2-5, with D perhaps TRBD1 or TRBD2 (6 bases each). Trimming removed 2 bases at V and 0 bases at J, with 25 bases between. CDR3 size: 20 residues. Germline V lookup: CDR1 MDHEN, CDR2 SYDVKM. CDR3 sequence: CASSLGGQGLAFEDQETQYF. For the CDR3, the DNA is TGTGCCAGCAGTTTAGGGGGGCAGGGTTTGGCTTTCGAGGACCAAGAGACCCAGTACTTC.

The chain is built from TRBV15 and TRBJ2-1, with 7 bases fitting TRBD2. V lost 4 bases to trimming and J lost 7 bases; unmatched junction nucleotides: 13. The CDR3 runs 16 residues. The germline V gene encodes CDR1 LNHNV and CDR2 YYDKDF (reference sequence). The CDR3, as DNA: TGTGCCACCAGCACCAAAGAGTGGGCGCGGGGGAATGAGCAGTTCTTC. Protein: CATSTKEWARGNEQFF. The full variable domain, with the rest looked up from reference TRBV15 and TRBJ2-1, is DAMVIQNPRYQVTQFGKPVTLSCSQTLNHNVMYWYQQKSSQAPKLLFHYYDKDFNNEADTPDNFQSRRPNTSFCFLDIRSPGLGDTAMYLCATSTKEWARGNEQFFGPGTRLTVL.

J is TRBJ1-1 and V is TRBV28; D unresolved. CDR3 length: 15 residues. Germline CDR1 is MDHEN and CDR2 is SYDVKM. V was pared by 2 bases and J by 0 bases, with 10 bases between. The CDR3 nucleotides read TGTGCCAGCAGTTTACGAGGAGGGTTGAACACTGAAGCTTTCTTT. Amino acid sequence: CASSLRGGLNTEAFF. The entire variable domain, with the rest obtained from reference TRBV28 and TRBJ1-1, is as follows: DVKVTQSSRYLVKRTGEKVFLECVQDMDHENMFWYRQDPGLGLRLIYFSYDVKMKEKGDIPEGYSVSREKKERFSLILESASTNQTSMYLCASSLRGGLNTEAFFGQGTRLTVV.

This clonotype was seen just once. J is TRBJ2-1 and V is TRBV3-1; D gene unclear. CDR3 length: 14 amino acids. Trimming shortened V by 0 bases and J by 4 bases, and 7 bases separated the two germline ends. Per the germline V gene, CDR1 is LGHDT and CDR2 is YNNKEL (reference sequence). The CDR3 reads CASSQDLHYNEQFF. The CDR3, as DNA: TGTGCCAGCAGCCAAGATCTGCATTACAATGAGCAGTTCTTC.